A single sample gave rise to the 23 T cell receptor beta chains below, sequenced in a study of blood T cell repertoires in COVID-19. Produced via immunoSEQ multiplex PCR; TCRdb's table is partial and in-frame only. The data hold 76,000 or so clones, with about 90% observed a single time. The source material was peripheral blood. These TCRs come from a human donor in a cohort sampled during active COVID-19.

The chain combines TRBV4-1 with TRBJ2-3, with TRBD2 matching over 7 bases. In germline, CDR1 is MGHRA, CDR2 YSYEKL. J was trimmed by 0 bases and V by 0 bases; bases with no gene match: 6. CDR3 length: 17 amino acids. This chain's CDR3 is CASSQDPSGASTDTQYF. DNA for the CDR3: TGCGCCAGCAGCCAAGATCCCAGCGGGGCCAGCACAGATACGCAGTATTTT.

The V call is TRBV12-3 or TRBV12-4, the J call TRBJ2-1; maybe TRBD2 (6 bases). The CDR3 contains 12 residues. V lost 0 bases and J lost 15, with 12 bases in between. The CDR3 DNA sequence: TGTGCCAGCAGTTTAGCGCTCAGGGAGGCGTTCTTC. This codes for CASSLALREAFF.

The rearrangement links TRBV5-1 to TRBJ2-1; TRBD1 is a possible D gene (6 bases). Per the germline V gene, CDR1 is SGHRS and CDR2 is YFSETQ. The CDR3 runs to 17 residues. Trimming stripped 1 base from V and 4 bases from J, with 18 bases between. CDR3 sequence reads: CASSLMAAGTRYNEQFF. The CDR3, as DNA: TGCGCCAGCAGCTTGATGGCCGCCGGGACACGATACAATGAGCAGTTCTTC.

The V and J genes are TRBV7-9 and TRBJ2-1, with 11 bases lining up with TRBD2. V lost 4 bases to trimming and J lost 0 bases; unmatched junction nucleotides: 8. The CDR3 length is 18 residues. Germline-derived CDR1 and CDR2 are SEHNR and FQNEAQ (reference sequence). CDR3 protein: CASSSLTSGVSSYNEQFF. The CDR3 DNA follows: TGTGCCAGCAGCTCCCTGACTAGCGGGGTAAGCTCCTACAATGAGCAGTTCTTC.

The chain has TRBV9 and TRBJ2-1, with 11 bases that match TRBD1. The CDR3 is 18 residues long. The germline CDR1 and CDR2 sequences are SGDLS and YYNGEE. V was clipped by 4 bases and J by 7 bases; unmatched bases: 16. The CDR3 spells CASSPRSPPGQGGNEQFF. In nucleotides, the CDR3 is TGTGCCAGCAGCCCCCGTTCCCCCCCGGGACAGGGGGGTAATGAGCAGTTCTTC.

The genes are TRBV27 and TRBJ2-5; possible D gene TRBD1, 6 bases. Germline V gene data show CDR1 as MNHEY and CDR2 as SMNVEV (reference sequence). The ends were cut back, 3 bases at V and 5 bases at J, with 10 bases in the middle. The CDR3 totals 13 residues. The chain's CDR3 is CASSFGQGETQYF. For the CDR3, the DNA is TGTGCCAGCAGTTTTGGGCAGGGGGAGACCCAGTACTTC.

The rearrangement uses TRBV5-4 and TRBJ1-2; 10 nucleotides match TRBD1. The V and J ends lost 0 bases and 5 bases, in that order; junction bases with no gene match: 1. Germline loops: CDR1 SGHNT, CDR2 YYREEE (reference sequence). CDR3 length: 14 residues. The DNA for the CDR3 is TGTGCCAGCAGCTTGGGGACAGGGGGATATGGCTACACCTTC. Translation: CASSLGTGGYGYTF.

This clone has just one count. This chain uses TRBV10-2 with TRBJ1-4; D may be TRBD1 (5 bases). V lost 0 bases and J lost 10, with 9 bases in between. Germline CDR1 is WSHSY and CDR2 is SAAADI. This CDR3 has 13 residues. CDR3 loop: CASSESGEGKLFF. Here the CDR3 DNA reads TGCGCCAGCAGTGAGTCGGGGGAGGGAAAACTGTTTTTT.

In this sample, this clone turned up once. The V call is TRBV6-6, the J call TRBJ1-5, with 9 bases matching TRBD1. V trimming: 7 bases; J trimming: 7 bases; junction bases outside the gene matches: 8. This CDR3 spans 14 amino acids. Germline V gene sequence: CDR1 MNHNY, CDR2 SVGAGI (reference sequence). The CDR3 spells CASTLNRGRQPQHF. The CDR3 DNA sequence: TGTGCCAGCACCCTCAACAGGGGGCGGCAGCCCCAGCATTTT.

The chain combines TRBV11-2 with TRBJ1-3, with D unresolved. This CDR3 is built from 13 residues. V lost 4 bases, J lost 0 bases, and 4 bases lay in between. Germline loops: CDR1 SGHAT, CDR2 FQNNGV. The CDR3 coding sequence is TGTGCCAGCAGCTCCTACTCTGGAAACACCATATATTTT. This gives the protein CASSSYSGNTIYF.

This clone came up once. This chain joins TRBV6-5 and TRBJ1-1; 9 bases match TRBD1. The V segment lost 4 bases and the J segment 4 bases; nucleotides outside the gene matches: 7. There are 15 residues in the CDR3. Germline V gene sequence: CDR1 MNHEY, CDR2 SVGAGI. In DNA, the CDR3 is TGTGCCAGCAGTTTACCGGGACAGGGAATCACTGAAGCTTTCTTT. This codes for CASSLPGQGITEAFF.

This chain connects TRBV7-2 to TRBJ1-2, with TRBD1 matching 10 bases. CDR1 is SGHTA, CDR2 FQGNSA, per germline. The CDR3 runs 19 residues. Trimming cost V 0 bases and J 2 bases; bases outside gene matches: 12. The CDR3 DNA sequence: TGTGCCAGCAGCTTAGCACCGGGACAGGGGACGGGGGGAAACTATGGCTACACCTTC. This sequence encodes CASSLAPGQGTGGNYGYTF.

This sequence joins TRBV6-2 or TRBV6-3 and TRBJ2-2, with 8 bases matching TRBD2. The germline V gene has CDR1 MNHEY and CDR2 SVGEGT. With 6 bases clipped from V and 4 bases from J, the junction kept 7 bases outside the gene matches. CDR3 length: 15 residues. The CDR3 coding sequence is TGTGCCAGCAGCCCCACTAGCGGTCTCACCGGGGAGCTGTTTTTT. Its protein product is CASSPTSGLTGELFF.

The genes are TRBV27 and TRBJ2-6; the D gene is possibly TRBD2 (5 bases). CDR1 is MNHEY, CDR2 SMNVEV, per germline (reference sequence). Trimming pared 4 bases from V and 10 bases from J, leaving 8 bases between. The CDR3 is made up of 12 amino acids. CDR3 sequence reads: CASSSTRNVLTF. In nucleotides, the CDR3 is TGTGCCAGCAGTTCTACTAGAAACGTCCTGACTTTC.

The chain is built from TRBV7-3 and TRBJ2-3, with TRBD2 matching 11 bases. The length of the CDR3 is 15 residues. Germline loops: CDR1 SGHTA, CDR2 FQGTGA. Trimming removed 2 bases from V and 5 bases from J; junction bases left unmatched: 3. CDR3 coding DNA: TGTGCCAGCAGCTTACAGACTAGCGGGGTAGATACGCAGTATTTT. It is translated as CASSLQTSGVDTQYF.

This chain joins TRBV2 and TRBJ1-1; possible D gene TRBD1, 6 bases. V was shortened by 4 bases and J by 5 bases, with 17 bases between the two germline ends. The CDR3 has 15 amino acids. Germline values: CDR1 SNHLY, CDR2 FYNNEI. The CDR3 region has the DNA TGTGCCAGCAGTGGAGGCGGGGGCAGTATAACTGAAGCTTTCTTT. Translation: CASSGGGGSITEAFF.

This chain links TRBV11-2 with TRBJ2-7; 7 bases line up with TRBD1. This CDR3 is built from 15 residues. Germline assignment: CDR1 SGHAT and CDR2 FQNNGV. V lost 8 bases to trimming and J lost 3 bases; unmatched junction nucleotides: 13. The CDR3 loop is CASSTTQGELYEQYF. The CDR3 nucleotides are TGTGCCAGCTCAACTACGCAGGGGGAGCTCTACGAGCAGTACTTC.

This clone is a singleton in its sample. CDR3 in amino acids: CASHDGSGYNEQFF. DNA of the CDR3: TGCGCCAGTCACGACGGTAGCGGATACAATGAGCAGTTCTTC. The chain links TRBV5-1 to TRBJ2-1; tentative D call: TRBD2 (6 bases). The CDR3 extends over 14 amino acids. Per the germline V gene, CDR1 is SGHRS and CDR2 is YFSETQ. The V gene lost 8 bases and the J gene lost 4 bases, with 16 bases spanning the gap.

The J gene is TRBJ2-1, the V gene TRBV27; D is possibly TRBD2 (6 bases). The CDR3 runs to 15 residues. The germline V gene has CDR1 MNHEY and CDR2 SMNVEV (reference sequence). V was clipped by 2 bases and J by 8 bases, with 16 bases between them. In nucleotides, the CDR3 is TGTGCCAGCAGTTTAAGGAGGGTAGGAGGCGATGAGCAGTTCTTC. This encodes CASSLRRVGGDEQFF.

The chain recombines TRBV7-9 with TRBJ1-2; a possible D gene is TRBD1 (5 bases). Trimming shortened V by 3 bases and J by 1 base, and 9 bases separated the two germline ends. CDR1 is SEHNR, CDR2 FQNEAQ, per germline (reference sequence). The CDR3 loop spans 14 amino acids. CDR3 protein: CASSFRGDNYGYTF. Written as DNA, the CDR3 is TGTGCCAGCAGCTTTCGGGGGGATAACTATGGCTACACCTTC.

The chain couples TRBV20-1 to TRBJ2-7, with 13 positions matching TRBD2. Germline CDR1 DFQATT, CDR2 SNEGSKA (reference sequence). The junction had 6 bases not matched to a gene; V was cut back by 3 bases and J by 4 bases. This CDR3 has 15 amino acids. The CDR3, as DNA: TGCAGTGCTAGTACCACTAGCGGGGGGGCGTACGAGCAGTACTTC. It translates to CSASTTSGGAYEQYF.

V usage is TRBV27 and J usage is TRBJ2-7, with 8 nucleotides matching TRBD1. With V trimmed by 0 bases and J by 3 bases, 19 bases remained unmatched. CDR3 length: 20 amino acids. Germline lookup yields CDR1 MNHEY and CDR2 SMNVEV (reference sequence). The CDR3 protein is CASSLSVFSLPGQADYEQYF. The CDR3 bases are TGTGCCAGCAGTTTATCGGTCTTCTCACTTCCGGGACAGGCGGACTACGAGCAGTACTTC.

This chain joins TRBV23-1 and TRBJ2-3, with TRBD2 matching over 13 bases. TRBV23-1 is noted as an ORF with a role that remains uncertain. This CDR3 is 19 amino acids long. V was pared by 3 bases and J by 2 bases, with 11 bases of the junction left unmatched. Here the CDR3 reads CASSHRAWTSGGNTDTQYF. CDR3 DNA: TGCGCCAGCAGTCACCGCGCCTGGACTAGCGGGGGCAACACAGATACGCAGTATTTT.